This TCR beta chain was captured by sequencing in a study of neurological immune-mediated disorders. This CDR3 has 16 amino acids. V was trimmed by 2 bases and J by 1 base, leaving 15 bases between them. CDR1 is DFQATT and CDR2 is SNEGSKA in the germline V gene (reference sequence). Time point in this sample: longitudinal time-point 1 (baseline). The cDNA was synthesized by means of template-switch 5'RACE, which was carried out with 10-nucleotide random UMIs. TCRdb itself ran the 5' RACE reads through MiXCR, one entry per CDR3 protein. The table has tens of thousands of distinct CDR3 sequences, 3% to 3.5% seen once. This clonotype was counted ten times or more.

This chain joins TRBV20-1 and TRBJ2-1; tentatively, D is TRBD2 (5 bases). The sequenced material came from PBMCs. The receptor's source is a woman aged 60-75 years with multiple sclerosis. The CDR3 DNA follows: TGCAGTGCTAGATCTACTAGGCAACCATCCTACAATGAGCAGTTCTTC. Translation gives CSARSTRQPSYNEQFF.